This TCR beta chain was retrieved from a study of blood T cell repertoires in COVID-19. Background on the study: Nucleic acid was either cDNA or gDNA, and it came from T cells, B-cell-depleted T cells, or PBMCs.

The CDR3 is 14 amino acids. CDR1 is MNHNY and CDR2 is SVGAGI in the germline V gene (reference sequence). V shed 6 bases, J shed 6 bases, and the junction held 8 bases outside the gene matches. Only in-frame clones appear in the TCRdb table, and some are missing; sequencing was by immunoSEQ multiplex PCR. This sample has 40,000 to 60,000 clones; 70% to 90% occur once, and the top ten carry almost 6%. Sequenced input: peripheral blood. The chain combines TRBV6-6 with TRBJ1-2; 9 bases line up with TRBD1. The clonotype was recovered from an older woman with acute or convalescent COVID-19. CDR3 sequence (DNA): TGTGCCAGCAGCCCCAGACAGGGGGTTAATGGCTACACCTTC. Its protein product is CASSPRQGVNGYTF.